Below are 3 T cell receptor beta chains sequenced from a single sample in a study of T cell responses to AZD1222 COVID-19 vaccine. Profiling relied on immunoSEQ multiplex PCR, and the TCRdb table lists in-frame clones only, not all of them. The data contain roughly 120,000 clones, about 88% of them seen just once; the ten biggest clones take up around 1.5%. The sequencing used peripheral blood, collected on day 0 of AZD1222 vaccination. Receptors were obtained from an adult in good health.

The genes are TRBV19 and TRBJ2-1; TRBD2 matches at 14 bases. V trimming: 1 base; J trimming: 8 bases; junction bases outside the gene matches: 4. The germline V gene encodes CDR1 LNHDA and CDR2 SQIVND (reference sequence). This CDR3 region has 16 residues. CDR3 residues: CASSIGLAGGPYEQFF. The DNA for the CDR3 is TGTGCCAGTAGTATAGGACTAGCGGGAGGGCCCTATGAGCAGTTCTTC.

The CDR3 region is CASTPRGWGGQETQYF. The CDR3 DNA reads as TGTGCCAGCACCCCCCGAGGGTGGGGCGGACAAGAGACCCAGTACTTC. This chain connects TRBV7-7 to TRBJ2-5, with D perhaps assigned TRBD1 or TRBD2 (5 bases each). Germline V lookup: CDR1 SSHAT, CDR2 FNYEAQ (reference sequence). The CDR3 extends over 16 amino acids. The V and J ends lost 7 bases and 2 bases respectively, with 20 bases between them. The full variable domain, with the rest looked up from reference TRBV7-7 and TRBJ2-5, is GAGVSQSPRYKVTKRGQDVTLRCDPISSHATLYWYQQALGQGPEFLTYFNYEAQPDKSGLPSDRFSAERPEGSISTLTIQRTEQRDSAMYRCASTPRGWGGQETQYFGPGTRLLVL.

This clone has only one observation. The chain joins TRBV29-1 to TRBJ1-3, with 11 nucleotides matching TRBD1. The germline gives CDR1 SQVTM, CDR2 ANQGSEA. V lost 7 bases to trimming and J lost 0 bases; unmatched junction nucleotides: 2. There are 14 residues in the CDR3. The CDR3 reads CSGGTGGSGNTIYF. CDR3 in DNA: TGCAGCGGGGGGACAGGGGGCTCTGGAAACACCATATATTTT. Looking up the rest from reference TRBV29-1 and TRBJ1-3 gives the full variable domain: SAVISQKPSRDICQRGTSLTIQCQVDSQVTMMFWYRQQPGQSLTLIATANQGSEATYESGFVIDKFPISRPNLTFSTLTVSNMSPEDSSIYLCSGGTGGSGNTIYFGEGSWLTVV.